This T cell receptor (beta chain) was sequenced for a study of cytotoxic CD8 clonotypes in ibrutinib-treated CLL. Study-level background: In all, about a dozen patients were relapsed/refractory, 15 were treatment-naive and approximately 17 were IGHV unmutated. Response samples followed a median around 12 months of treatment, range 6 to 36. Study findings and constraints: Among the clonotypes, public ones were uncommon and contracted or held stable on treatment. Measured clonality at baseline was greater than in age-matched healthy donors and tracked with circulating CD8+ T-cell counts.

The assay was immunoSEQ multiplex PCR, and TCRdb's table has in-frame clones only and misses some. The sample lists approximately 330,000 clones, about 80% occurring once. Comments on this clone: Its antigen is not identified.

The germline CDR1 and CDR2 sequences are LNHNV and YYDKDF (reference sequence). CDR3 size: 14 residues. Deletions cut 0 bases from V and 12 bases from J, with 18 bases between. Sample: PBMCs, taken before ibrutinib treatment. The sequence was obtained from a human donor with chronic lymphocytic leukemia. The chain links TRBV15 to TRBJ2-7, with a tentative D call TRBD1 (6 bases). Written as DNA, the CDR3 is TGTGCCACCAGCAGAGACCGGGGACACTCCGTTCGGTACTTC. Amino acid sequence: CATSRDRGHSVRYF.